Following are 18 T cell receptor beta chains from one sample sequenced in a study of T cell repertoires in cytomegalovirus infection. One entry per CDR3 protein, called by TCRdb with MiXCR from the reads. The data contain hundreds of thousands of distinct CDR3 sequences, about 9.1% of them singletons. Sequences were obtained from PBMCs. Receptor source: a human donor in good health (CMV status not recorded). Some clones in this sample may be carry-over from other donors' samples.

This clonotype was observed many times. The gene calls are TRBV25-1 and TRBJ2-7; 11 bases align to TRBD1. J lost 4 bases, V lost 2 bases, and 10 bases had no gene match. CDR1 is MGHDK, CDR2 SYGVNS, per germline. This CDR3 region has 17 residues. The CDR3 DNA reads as TGTGCCAGCAGTGAAAAGGATCCGGGACAGGGGGGATACGAGCAGTACGTC. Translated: CASSEKDPGQGGYEQYV.

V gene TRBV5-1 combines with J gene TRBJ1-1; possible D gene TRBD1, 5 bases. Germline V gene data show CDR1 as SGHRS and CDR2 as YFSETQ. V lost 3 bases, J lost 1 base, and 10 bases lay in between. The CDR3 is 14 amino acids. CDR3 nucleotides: TGCGCCAGCAGCTCCGGGGGACCGAACACTGAAGCTTTCTTT. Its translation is CASSSGGPNTEAFF.

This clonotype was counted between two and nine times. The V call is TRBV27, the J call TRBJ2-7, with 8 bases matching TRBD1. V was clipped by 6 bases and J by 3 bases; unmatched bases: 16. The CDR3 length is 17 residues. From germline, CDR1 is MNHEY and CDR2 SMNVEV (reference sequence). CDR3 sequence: CASRIRTGGPLGYEQYV. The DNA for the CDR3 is TGTGCCAGCAGGATACGTACAGGGGGACCCTTGGGCTACGAGCAGTACGTC.

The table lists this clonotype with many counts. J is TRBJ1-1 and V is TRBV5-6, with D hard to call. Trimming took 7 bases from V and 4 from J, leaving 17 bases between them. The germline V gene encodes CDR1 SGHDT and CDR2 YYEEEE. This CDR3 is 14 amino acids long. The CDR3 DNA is TGTGCCAGCGGTCTTCTAGGGCGGAGCACTGAAGCTTTCTTT. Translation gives CASGLLGRSTEAFF.

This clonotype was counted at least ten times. The CDR3 nucleotides are TGTGCCAGCAGGCGGGGGGGAACGAACACCGGGGAGCTGTTTTTT. It codes for CASRRGGTNTGELFF. The genes are TRBV7-2 and TRBJ2-2, with 9 bases aligning to TRBD2. Trimming removed 6 bases from V and 0 bases from J; junction bases left unmatched: 2. Germline V gene lookup returns CDR1 SGHTA and CDR2 FQGNSA. CDR3 size: 15 residues.

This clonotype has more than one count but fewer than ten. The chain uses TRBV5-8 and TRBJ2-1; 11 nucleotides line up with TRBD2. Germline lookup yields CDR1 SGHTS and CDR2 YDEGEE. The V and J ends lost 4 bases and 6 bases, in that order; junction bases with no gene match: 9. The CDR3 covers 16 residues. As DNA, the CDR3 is TGTGCCAGCAGCCGACAGCTAGCGGGGGGAATCAATGAGCAGTTCTTC. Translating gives CASSRQLAGGINEQFF. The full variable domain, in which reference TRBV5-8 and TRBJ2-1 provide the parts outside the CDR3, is EAGVTQSPTHLIKTRGQQATLRCSPISGHTSVYWYQQALGLGLQFLLWYDEGEERNRGNFPPRFSGRQFPNYSSELNVNALELEDSALYLCASSRQLAGGINEQFFGPGTRLTVL.

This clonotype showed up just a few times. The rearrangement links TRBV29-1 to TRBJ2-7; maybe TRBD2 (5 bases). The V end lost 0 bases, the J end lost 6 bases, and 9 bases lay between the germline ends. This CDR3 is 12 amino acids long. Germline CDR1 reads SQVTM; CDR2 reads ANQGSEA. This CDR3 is CSVEEGAGEQYV. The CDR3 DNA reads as TGCAGCGTTGAAGAGGGCGCGGGCGAGCAGTACGTC.

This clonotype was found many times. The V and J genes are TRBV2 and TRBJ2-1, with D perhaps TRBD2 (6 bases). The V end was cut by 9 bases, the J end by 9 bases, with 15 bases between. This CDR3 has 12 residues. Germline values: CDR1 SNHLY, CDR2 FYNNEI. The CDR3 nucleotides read TGTGCCAGTAACCCCCTCGGGGGTGAGCAGTTCTTC. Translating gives CASNPLGGEQFF.

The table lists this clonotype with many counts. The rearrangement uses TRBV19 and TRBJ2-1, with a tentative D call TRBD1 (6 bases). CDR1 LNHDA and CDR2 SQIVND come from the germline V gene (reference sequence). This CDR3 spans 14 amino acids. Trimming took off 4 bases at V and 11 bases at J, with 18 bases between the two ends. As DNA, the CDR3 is TGTGCCAGTAGTAATCCCTTGACAGGTCCAAAGCAGTTCTTC. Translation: CASSNPLTGPKQFF.

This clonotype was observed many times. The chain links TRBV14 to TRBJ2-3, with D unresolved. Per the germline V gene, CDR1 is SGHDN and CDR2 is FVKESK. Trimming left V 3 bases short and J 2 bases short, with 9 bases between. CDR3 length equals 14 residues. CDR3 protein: CASSHLDFTDTQYF. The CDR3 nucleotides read TGTGCCAGCAGCCATTTAGACTTCACAGATACGCAGTATTTT.

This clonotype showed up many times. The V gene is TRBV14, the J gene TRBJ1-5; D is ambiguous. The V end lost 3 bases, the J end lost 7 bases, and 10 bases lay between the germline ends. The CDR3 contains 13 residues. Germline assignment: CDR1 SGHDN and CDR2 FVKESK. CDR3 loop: CASSQTRQQPQHF. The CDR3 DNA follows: TGTGCCAGCAGCCAGACCCGCCAACAGCCCCAGCATTTT.

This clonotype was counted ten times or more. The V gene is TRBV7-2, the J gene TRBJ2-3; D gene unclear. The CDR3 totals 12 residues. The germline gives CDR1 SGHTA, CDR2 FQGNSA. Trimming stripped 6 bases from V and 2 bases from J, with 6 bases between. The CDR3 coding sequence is TGTGCCAGCAGACAATCCACAGATACGCAGTATTTT. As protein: CASRQSTDTQYF.

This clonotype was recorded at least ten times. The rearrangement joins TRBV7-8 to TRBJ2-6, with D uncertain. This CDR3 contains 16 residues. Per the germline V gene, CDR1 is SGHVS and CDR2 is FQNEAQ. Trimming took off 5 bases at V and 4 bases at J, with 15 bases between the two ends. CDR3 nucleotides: TGTGCCAGCAGCCACCCAGTTTCGACCGGGGCCAACGTCCTGACTTTC. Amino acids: CASSHPVSTGANVLTF.

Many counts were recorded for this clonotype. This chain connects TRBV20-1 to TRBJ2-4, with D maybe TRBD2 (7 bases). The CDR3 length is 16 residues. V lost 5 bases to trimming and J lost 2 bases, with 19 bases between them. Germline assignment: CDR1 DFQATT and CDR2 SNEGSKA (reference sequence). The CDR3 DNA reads TGCAGTGCTTCAAAAGGGGGGGGGGGCCCCAAAAACATTCAGTACTTC. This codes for CSASKGGGGPKNIQYF.

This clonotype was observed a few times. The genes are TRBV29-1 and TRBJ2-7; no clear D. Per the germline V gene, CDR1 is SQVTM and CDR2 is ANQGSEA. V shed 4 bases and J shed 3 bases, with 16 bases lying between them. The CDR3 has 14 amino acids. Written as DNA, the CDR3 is TGCAGCGTTGGCGGTCAAGACGGCAGCTACGAGCAGTACTTC. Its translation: CSVGGQDGSYEQYF.

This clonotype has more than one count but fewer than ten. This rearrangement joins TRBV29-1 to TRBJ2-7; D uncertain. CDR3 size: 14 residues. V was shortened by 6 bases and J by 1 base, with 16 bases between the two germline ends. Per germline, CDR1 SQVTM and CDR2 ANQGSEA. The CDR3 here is CSVEPDSSSYEQYF. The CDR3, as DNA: TGCAGCGTCGAACCTGATTCAAGTTCCTACGAGCAGTACTTC.

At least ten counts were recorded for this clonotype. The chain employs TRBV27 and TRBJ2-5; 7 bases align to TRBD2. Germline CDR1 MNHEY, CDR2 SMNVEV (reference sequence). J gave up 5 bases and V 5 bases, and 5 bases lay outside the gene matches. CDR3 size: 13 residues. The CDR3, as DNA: TGTGCCAGCAGTGAAGCGGGGCAGGAGACCCAGTACTTC. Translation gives CASSEAGQETQYF.

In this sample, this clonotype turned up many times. The CDR3 spells CSVMGLNTEAFF. The CDR3 region has the DNA TGCAGCGTTATGGGGCTGAACACTGAAGCTTTCTTT. V and J are TRBV29-1 and TRBJ1-1; TRBD1 might be the D (5 bases). From germline, CDR1 is SQVTM and CDR2 ANQGSEA. The CDR3 is 12 residues long. V was clipped by 5 bases and J by 0 bases, with 7 bases between them.